Presented here are 11 T cell receptor beta chains from one specimen sequenced in a study of cytomegalovirus exposure and HLA in healthy donors. PCR primers comprised 60 Vbeta and 13 Jbeta primers. TCRdb keeps only in-frame clones here, not all; method: immunoSEQ multiplex PCR. The sample has under 150,000 clones; around 70% are singletons. The sequenced material came from PBMCs. Source of these receptors: a man aged 35 to 55 in good health and CMV-seronegative.

This clone was detected once. The chain joins TRBV10-3 to TRBJ1-4; TRBD1 aligns across 7 bases. Per the germline V gene, CDR1 is ENHRY and CDR2 is SYGVKD. The CDR3 loop spans 15 amino acids. The ends lost 6 bases at V and 5 bases at J; junction bases unmatched: 9. Here the CDR3 DNA reads TGTGCCATCAGGGAAGGGGGCTCAGGGAATGAAAAACTGTTTTTT. Residues: CAIREGGSGNEKLFF.

This clone showed up just once. The chain links TRBV29-1 to TRBJ2-7; D may be TRBD1 (6 bases). This CDR3 spans 12 amino acids. Trimming cost V 5 bases and J 3 bases, with 11 bases left between them. From germline, CDR1 is SQVTM and CDR2 ANQGSEA. Here the CDR3 reads CSVIEQGYEQYF. DNA of the CDR3: TGCAGCGTTATTGAACAGGGCTACGAGCAGTACTTC.

Regarding this clone: One junction end disagrees with the germline gene, perhaps due to a read error. The rearrangement joins TRBV9 to TRBJ1-2; 7 nucleotides match TRBD1. This CDR3 contains 14 residues. CDR1 and CDR2 (germline): SGDLS, YYNGEE. CDR3 protein: CASSPGGRGDGYPF. DNA for the CDR3: TGTGCCAGCAGCCCAGGGGGTAGAGGGGATGGCTACCCCTTC.

Only a few counts were recorded for this clone. The rearrangement uses TRBV6-5 and TRBJ2-1, with 8 bases lining up with TRBD2. This CDR3 is 14 amino acids long. The V and J ends lost 2 bases and 13 bases, in that order; junction bases with no gene match: 10. The germline CDR1 and CDR2 sequences are MNHEY and SVGAGI. The CDR3 here is CASSYPGLAATQFF. The CDR3 DNA reads TGTGCCAGCAGTTACCCTGGACTAGCCGCGACCCAGTTCTTC.

This clone was seen a handful of times. This chain links TRBV7-3 with TRBJ1-1, with D possibly being TRBD1 (6 bases). The CDR3 has 13 amino acids. The V end lost 4 bases, the J end lost 5 bases, and 11 bases lay between the germline ends. Germline V gene data show CDR1 as SGHTA and CDR2 as FQGTGA. CDR3 sequence: CASSYTGSTEAFF. In DNA, the CDR3 is TGTGCCAGCAGCTATACAGGGAGTACTGAAGCTTTCTTT.

The CDR3 reads CASSPKRTSGVYEQYF. In nucleotides, the CDR3 is TGCGCCAGCAGCCCCAAGCGGACTAGCGGGGTTTACGAGCAGTACTTC. This chain links TRBV5-1 with TRBJ2-7; 12 bases agree with TRBD2. The V and J ends lost 4 bases and 4 bases, in that order; junction bases with no gene match: 9. Germline V gives CDR1 SGHRS, CDR2 YFSETQ. The CDR3 consists of 16 residues. Full variable domain (outside the CDR3, taken from reference TRBV5-1 and TRBJ2-7): KAGVTQTPRYLIKTRGQQVTLSCSPISGHRSVSWYQQTPGQGLQFLFEYFSETQRNKGNFPGRFSGRQFSNSRSEMNVSTLELGDSALYLCASSPKRTSGVYEQYFGPGTRLTVT.

The chain combines TRBV7-6 with TRBJ2-2; TRBD2 matches 9 bases. The J segment lost 1 base and the V segment lost 5 bases, leaving 2 bases of the junction unmatched. The CDR3 sequence is 15 residues long. The germline gives CDR1 SGHVS, CDR2 FNYEAQ. The CDR3 bases are TGTGCCAGCAGCCTTAGCGGGGGGAACACCGGGGAGCTGTTTTTT. It translates to CASSLSGGNTGELFF.

V is TRBV19 and J is TRBJ2-5; TRBD1 aligns across 10 bases. With V trimmed by 7 bases and J by 5 bases, 1 base remained unmatched. The CDR3 is 12 residues long. CDR1 LNHDA and CDR2 SQIVND come from the germline V gene (reference sequence). The CDR3 coding sequence is TGTGCCAGTACGGACAGGGGGGAGACCCAGTACTTC. Translation gives CASTDRGETQYF.

The table lists this clone with a count of one. This rearrangement joins TRBV28 to TRBJ2-7, with 7 bases lining up with TRBD2. This CDR3 spans 14 amino acids. CDR1 and CDR2 (germline): MDHEN, SYDVKM. J was trimmed by 7 bases and V by 2 bases; bases with no gene match: 8. CDR3 sequence (DNA): TGTGCCAGCAGTTTAAGGCCCTCGGGGGGAGAGCAGTACTTC. It is translated as CASSLRPSGGEQYF.

The rearrangement joins TRBV2 to TRBJ2-7; TRBD2 matches at 8 bases. J lost 5 bases, V lost 6 bases, and 3 bases had no gene match. The CDR3 contains 12 residues. The V gene's germline CDR1 is SNHLY and CDR2 FYNNEI. The CDR3 here is CASSVSGDEQYF. The CDR3 DNA reads as TGTGCCAGCAGCGTTAGCGGGGACGAGCAGTACTTC. Full variable domain (remainder filled in from reference TRBV2 and TRBJ2-7): EPEVTQTPSHQVTQMGQEVILRCVPISNHLYFYWYRQILGQKVEFLVSFYNNEISEKSEIFDDQFSVERPDGSNFTLKIRSTKLEDSAMYFCASSVSGDEQYFGPGTRLTVT.

Details on this clone: A junction end diverges from the germline sequence, so it may reflect a read error. The chain has TRBV4-2 and TRBJ2-7; 8 positions match TRBD2. Germline V CDR1 and CDR2: LGHNA, YNFKEQ. This CDR3 has 14 residues. The CDR3 protein is CASSQTLRTSPRRF. The CDR3 region has the DNA TGTGCCAGCAGCCAAACCCTTAGGACTAGCCCTAGACGCTTC.